A single T cell receptor (beta chain) is shown here with its context. Its matching antigen is unknown. The data are from a study of cytomegalovirus exposure and HLA in healthy donors. The PCR was carried out with 60 Vbeta primers and 13 Jbeta primers. Sequenced by immunoSEQ multiplex PCR; TCRdb stores in-frame clones only, minus some. The sample data list tens of thousands of clones. General observations from the study: A missense DCLRE1C variant was associated with V- and J-gene trimming of TCR beta chains in a later analysis, and an independent cohort replicated the association. Across donors, presence/absence analyses took sequencing depth to be roughly uniform. As was reported, the HLA-A and HLA-B alleles of most subjects were accurately predicted from TCR beta sequences.

V was clipped by 5 bases and J by 4 bases, with 17 bases between them. The CDR3 is 15 residues long. CDR1 and CDR2 (germline): MNHEY, SVGAGI. The rearrangement links TRBV6-5 to TRBJ1-1, with a weak D call TRBD1 (6 bases). The sample was PBMCs. This TCR came from a woman aged 60-70 years in good health and CMV-seronegative. The CDR3 nucleotides are TGTGCCAGCAGTACAACGACAGGTTCTGTCACTGAAGCTTTCTTT. Translating gives CASSTTTGSVTEAFF.